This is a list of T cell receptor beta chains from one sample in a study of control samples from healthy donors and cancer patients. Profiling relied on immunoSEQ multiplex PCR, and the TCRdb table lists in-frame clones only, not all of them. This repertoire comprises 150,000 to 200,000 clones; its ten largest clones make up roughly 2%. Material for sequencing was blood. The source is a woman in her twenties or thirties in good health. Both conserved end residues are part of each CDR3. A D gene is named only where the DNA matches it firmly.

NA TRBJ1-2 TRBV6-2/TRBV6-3 TGTGCCAGCAGTTCGGGCCACTATGGCTACACCTTC CASSSGHYGYTF
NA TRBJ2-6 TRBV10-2 TGCGCCAGCAGTGATGTTGGGGCCAACGTCCTGACTTTC CASSDVGANVLTF
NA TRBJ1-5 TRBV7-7 TGTGCTAGCAGCTTAGATATGAGGCAGCCCCAGCATTTT CASSLDMRQPQHF
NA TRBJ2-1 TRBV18 TGTGCCAGCGCGGCAGGGTTCGATGAGCAGTTCTTC CASAAGFDEQFF
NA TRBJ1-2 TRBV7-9 TGTGCCAGCAGCTTAGGGACCGGGACACGGGATGGCTACACCTTC CASSLGTGTRDGYTF
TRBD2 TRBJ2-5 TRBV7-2 TGTGCCAGCAGCCTTGACCCCCCGGGACTAGGGACCCAGTACTTC CASSLDPPGLGTQYF
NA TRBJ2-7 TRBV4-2 TGTGCCAGCAGCGGACGGACGGGGAACTACGAGCAGTACTTC CASSGRTGNYEQYF
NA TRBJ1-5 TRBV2 TGTGCCAGCCGGGCAGCGAACAATCAGCCCCAGCATTTT CASRAANNQPQHF
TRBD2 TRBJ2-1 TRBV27 TGTGCCAGCAGTCCCCTGGGGCGGGGGGGCAATCTGGGCAATGAGCAGTTCTTC CASSPLGRGGNLGNEQFF
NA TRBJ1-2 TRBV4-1 TGCGCCAGCAGCCAACAGGGCTCTGGCTACACCTTC CASSQQGSGYTF
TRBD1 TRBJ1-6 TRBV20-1 TGCAGTGCTCGTGACAGGGTAAACGGTAATTCACCCCTCCACTTT CSARDRVNGNSPLHF
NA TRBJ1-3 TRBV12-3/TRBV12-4 TGTGCCAGCAGGGCTTCGGCTGGAAACACCATATATTTT CASRASAGNTIYF
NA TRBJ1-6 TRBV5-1 TGCGCCAGCAGCTTGGGGAAGGGTAGTAATTCACCCCTCCACTTT CASSLGKGSNSPLHF
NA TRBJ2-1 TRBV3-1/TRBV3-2 TGTGCCAGCACCTCGAATACCATAAAAAACAATGAGCAGTTCTTC CASTSNTIKNNEQFF
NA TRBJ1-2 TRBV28 TGTGCCAGCAGTTTGAAACAGGGAGTCGGCTACACCTTC CASSLKQGVGYTF
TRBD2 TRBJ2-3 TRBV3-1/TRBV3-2 TGTGCCAGCAGACTGACTAGCGGGGCCACAGATACGCAGTATTTT CASRLTSGATDTQYF
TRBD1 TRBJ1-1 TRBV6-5 TGTGCCAGCAGGGTATCCTGGACAGGGCCCTCTGAAGCTTTCTTT CASRVSWTGPSEAFF
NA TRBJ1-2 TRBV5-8 TGTGCCAGCAGTCCCAGGGGCAGGGATGGCTACACCTTC CASSPRGRDGYTF
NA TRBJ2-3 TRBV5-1 TGCGCCAGCAGCTCGTGGGACGGAGTAAGAGATACGCAGTATTTT CASSSWDGVRDTQYF
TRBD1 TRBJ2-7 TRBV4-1 TGCGCCAGCAGCCAAGGGGGACAGGGGACATCCTACGAGCAGTACTTC CASSQGGQGTSYEQYF
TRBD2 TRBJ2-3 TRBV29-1 TGCAGCGTTGATATGTCCCGGGACTACTCCCTCACAGATACGCAGTATTTT CSVDMSRDYSLTDTQYF
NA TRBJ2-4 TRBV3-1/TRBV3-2 TGTGCCAGCAGCCTCTGGGGGGTTGACAAAAACATTCAGTACTTC CASSLWGVDKNIQYF
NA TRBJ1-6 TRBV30 TGTGCCTGGAGTGTGGAAAGGGTTAATTCACCCCTCCACTTT CAWSVERVNSPLHF
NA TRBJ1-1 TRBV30 TGTGCCTGGAGTGGGGGGATGGGCGGTGAAGCTTTCTTT CAWSGGMGGEAFF
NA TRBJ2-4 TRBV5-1 TGCGCCAGCAGGTTGCAAAACATTCAGTACTTC CASRLQNIQYF
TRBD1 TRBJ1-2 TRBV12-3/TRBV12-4 TGTGCCAGCAAACTACAGGGGATCTATGGCTACACCTTC CASKLQGIYGYTF
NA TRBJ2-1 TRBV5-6 TGTGCCAGCAGCCCATTAGGGGGGGGCCAGAATGAGCAGTTCTTC CASSPLGGGQNEQFF
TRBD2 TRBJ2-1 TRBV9 TGTGCCAGCAGCGAATTCGGGACTAGAGTGGTCGATGAGCAGTTCTTC CASSEFGTRVVDEQFF
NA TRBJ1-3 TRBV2 TGTGCCAGCAGTGAAGCGTGGACAGTCTCTGGAAACACCATATATTTT CASSEAWTVSGNTIYF
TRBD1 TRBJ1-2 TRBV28 TGTGCCAGCAGTTCTACAGGGGTAGCTAACTATGGCTACACCTTC CASSSTGVANYGYTF
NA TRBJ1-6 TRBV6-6 TGTGCCAGCAGTTACGATCAGGGCAGGAGGACCCTCCACTTT CASSYDQGRRTLHF
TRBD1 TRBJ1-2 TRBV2 TGTGCCAGCAGGAGCGGGACAGTATCGTACGGCTACACCTTC CASRSGTVSYGYTF
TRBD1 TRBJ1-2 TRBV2 TGTGCCAGCAGATCCGGACAGGGAAACTATGGCTACACCTTC CASRSGQGNYGYTF
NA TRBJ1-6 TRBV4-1 TGCGCCAGCAGCCAAGAGTTCTGGCCTAATTCACCCCTCCACTTT CASSQEFWPNSPLHF
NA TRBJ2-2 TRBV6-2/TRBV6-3 TGTGCCAGCAGTTACTCGAAAGGGGGGAACACCGGGGAGCTGTTTTTT CASSYSKGGNTGELFF
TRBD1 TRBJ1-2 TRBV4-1 TGCGCCAGCAGCCAAAACCCCGGGACAGGGGACGGCTTTAGGGGCTATGGCTACACCTTC CASSQNPGTGDGFRGYGYTF
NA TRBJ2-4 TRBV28 TGTGCCAGCAGCGAAAGGGGAGTTGGGAACATTCAGTACTTC CASSERGVGNIQYF
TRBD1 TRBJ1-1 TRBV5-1 TGCGCCAGCAGCTTGTCAGGGGGGAACACTGAAGCTTTCTTT CASSLSGGNTEAFF
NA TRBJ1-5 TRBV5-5 TGTGCCAGCAGCTTCCGACAGCTTAGCAATCAGCCCCAGCATTTT CASSFRQLSNQPQHF
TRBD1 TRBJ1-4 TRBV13 TGTGCCAGCAGCACAGGACAGGGATCTCGGAAACTGTTTTTT CASSTGQGSRKLFF